The 8 T cell receptor beta chains in this list originate from one sample, sequenced in a study of T-cell memory formation after mild COVID-19. TCRdb passed the 5' RACE reads through MiXCR, listing each CDR3 protein once. The sample has 450,000 to 650,000 distinct CDR3 sequences; less than 25% are singletons. The sequenced material came from PBMCs or a T cell subset sorted from them (not recorded which). The receptors originated from an adult woman who had mild COVID-19 (a few samples of this study predate the infection). Cell type and time point are not known.

The chain recombines TRBV19 with TRBJ1-6; D not resolved. From germline, CDR1 is LNHDA and CDR2 SQIVND (reference sequence). This CDR3 region has 11 residues. Trimming shortened V by 5 bases and J by 10 bases, and 6 bases separated the two germline ends. The CDR3 is CASSGQSPLHF. The CDR3 region has the DNA TGTGCCAGTAGTGGGCAATCACCCCTCCACTTT.

The rearrangement uses TRBV12-3 or TRBV12-4 and TRBJ2-5, with D possibly being TRBD2 (5 bases). This CDR3 is 14 amino acids long. The V end lost 5 bases, the J end lost 1 base, and 11 bases lay between the germline ends. CDR3 in DNA: TGTGCCAGCAGTCCCCTACGGGGCCAAGAGACCCAGTACTTC. Protein sequence: CASSPLRGQETQYF.

The chain employs TRBV20-1 and TRBJ1-5; no clear D. Germline loops: CDR1 DFQATT, CDR2 SNEGSKA (reference sequence). Between the trimmed V and J ends, which lost 6 bases and 4 bases, there was a span of 16 bases. The CDR3 is 14 residues long. The CDR3 DNA reads as TGCAGTGCCAGTGAACCAGGACGGAATCAGCCCCAGCATTTT. This encodes CSASEPGRNQPQHF.

This clonotype was seen many times. This sequence joins TRBV12-3 or TRBV12-4 and TRBJ2-1; no reliable D call. Trimming removed 6 bases at V and 4 bases at J, with 13 bases between. The CDR3 totals 14 residues. The CDR3 nucleotides are TGTGCCAGCAGGAACAGAGTTGGGTACAATGAGCAGTTCTTC. It translates to CASRNRVGYNEQFF.

In this sample, this clonotype turned up a few times. The rearrangement uses TRBV5-5 and TRBJ2-1; perhaps TRBD1 as D (6 bases). The germline CDR1 and CDR2 sequences are SGHKS and YYEKEE (reference sequence). The CDR3 length is 15 residues. Between the trimmed V and J ends, which lost 4 bases and 0 bases, there was a span of 11 bases. The CDR3 nucleotides are TGTGCCAGCAGCCCGTCGACAGGCTCCTACAATGAGCAGTTCTTC. It codes for CASSPSTGSYNEQFF.

This chain connects TRBV6-2 or TRBV6-3 to TRBJ2-7; D is ambiguous. Germline assignment: CDR1 MNHEY and CDR2 SVGEGT. This CDR3 spans 15 amino acids. V was cut by 6 bases and J by 2 bases, with 17 bases left in between. As DNA, the CDR3 is TGTGCCAGCAGACGACGGACGGCCTCGGCCTACGAGCAGTACTTC. The encoded protein is CASRRRTASAYEQYF.

This clonotype was observed at least ten times. This chain connects TRBV5-6 to TRBJ2-1, with no clear D. The germline gives CDR1 SGHDT, CDR2 YYEEEE. V lost 4 bases to trimming and J lost 8 bases, with 7 bases between them. The CDR3 spans 11 residues. CDR3: CASSLTDEQFF. CDR3 bases: TGTGCCAGCAGCCTCACGGATGAGCAGTTCTTC.

This clonotype was observed a few times. V and J are TRBV5-5 and TRBJ2-3; possibly TRBD2 for D (5 bases). CDR1 SGHKS and CDR2 YYEKEE come from the germline V gene (reference sequence). V was trimmed by 2 bases and J by 6 bases, leaving 13 bases between them. This CDR3 region has 14 residues. The CDR3 spells CASSFNGLWDTQYF. CDR3 DNA: TGTGCCAGCAGCTTCAACGGACTCTGGGATACGCAGTATTTT. The whole variable domain, filled in from reference TRBV5-5 and TRBJ2-3, reads DAGVTQSPTHLIKTRGQQVTLRCSPISGHKSVSWYQQVLGQGPQFIFQYYEKEERGRGNFPDRFSARQFPNYSSELNVNALLLGDSALYLCASSFNGLWDTQYFGPGTRLTVL.